This T cell receptor (beta chain) is drawn from a study of early T cells in non-severe SARS-CoV-2 infection. Attached unique molecular identifiers marked individual cDNA molecules. TCRdb itself ran the 5' RACE reads through MiXCR, one entry per CDR3 protein. Here the sample spans tens of thousands of distinct CDR3 sequences, about 10% being singletons. Sequences were derived from whole blood, sampled at baseline. This TCR came from an adult who was a healthcare worker with PCR-confirmed SARS-CoV-2 infection or an uninfected control (not recorded which).

CDR3 in amino acids: CASSLGGTQETQYF. The CDR3 DNA reads as TGCGCCAGCAGCTTGGGGGGGACCCAAGAGACCCAGTACTTC. V gene TRBV5-1 combines with J gene TRBJ2-5; the D call may be TRBD1 or TRBD2 (5 bases each). The ends were cut back, 0 bases at V and 1 base at J, with 7 bases in the middle. The CDR3 is 14 amino acids. Germline CDR1 is SGHRS and CDR2 is YFSETQ. The full variable domain, rest sourced from reference TRBV5-1 and TRBJ2-5, is KAGVTQTPRYLIKTRGQQVTLSCSPISGHRSVSWYQQTPGQGLQFLFEYFSETQRNKGNFPGRFSGRQFSNSRSEMNVSTLELGDSALYLCASSLGGTQETQYFGPGTRLLVL.